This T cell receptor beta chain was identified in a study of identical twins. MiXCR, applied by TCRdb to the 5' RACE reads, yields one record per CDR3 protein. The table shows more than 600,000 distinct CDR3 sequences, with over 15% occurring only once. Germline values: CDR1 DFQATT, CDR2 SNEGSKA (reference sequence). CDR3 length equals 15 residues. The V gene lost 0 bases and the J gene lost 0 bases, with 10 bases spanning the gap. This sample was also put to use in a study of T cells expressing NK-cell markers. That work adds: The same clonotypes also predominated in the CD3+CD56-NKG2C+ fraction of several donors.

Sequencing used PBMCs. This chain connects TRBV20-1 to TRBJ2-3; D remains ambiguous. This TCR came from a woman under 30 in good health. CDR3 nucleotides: TGCAGTGCTAGAGAGGTTCGAACTAGCACAGATACGCAGTATTTT. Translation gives CSAREVRTSTDTQYF.